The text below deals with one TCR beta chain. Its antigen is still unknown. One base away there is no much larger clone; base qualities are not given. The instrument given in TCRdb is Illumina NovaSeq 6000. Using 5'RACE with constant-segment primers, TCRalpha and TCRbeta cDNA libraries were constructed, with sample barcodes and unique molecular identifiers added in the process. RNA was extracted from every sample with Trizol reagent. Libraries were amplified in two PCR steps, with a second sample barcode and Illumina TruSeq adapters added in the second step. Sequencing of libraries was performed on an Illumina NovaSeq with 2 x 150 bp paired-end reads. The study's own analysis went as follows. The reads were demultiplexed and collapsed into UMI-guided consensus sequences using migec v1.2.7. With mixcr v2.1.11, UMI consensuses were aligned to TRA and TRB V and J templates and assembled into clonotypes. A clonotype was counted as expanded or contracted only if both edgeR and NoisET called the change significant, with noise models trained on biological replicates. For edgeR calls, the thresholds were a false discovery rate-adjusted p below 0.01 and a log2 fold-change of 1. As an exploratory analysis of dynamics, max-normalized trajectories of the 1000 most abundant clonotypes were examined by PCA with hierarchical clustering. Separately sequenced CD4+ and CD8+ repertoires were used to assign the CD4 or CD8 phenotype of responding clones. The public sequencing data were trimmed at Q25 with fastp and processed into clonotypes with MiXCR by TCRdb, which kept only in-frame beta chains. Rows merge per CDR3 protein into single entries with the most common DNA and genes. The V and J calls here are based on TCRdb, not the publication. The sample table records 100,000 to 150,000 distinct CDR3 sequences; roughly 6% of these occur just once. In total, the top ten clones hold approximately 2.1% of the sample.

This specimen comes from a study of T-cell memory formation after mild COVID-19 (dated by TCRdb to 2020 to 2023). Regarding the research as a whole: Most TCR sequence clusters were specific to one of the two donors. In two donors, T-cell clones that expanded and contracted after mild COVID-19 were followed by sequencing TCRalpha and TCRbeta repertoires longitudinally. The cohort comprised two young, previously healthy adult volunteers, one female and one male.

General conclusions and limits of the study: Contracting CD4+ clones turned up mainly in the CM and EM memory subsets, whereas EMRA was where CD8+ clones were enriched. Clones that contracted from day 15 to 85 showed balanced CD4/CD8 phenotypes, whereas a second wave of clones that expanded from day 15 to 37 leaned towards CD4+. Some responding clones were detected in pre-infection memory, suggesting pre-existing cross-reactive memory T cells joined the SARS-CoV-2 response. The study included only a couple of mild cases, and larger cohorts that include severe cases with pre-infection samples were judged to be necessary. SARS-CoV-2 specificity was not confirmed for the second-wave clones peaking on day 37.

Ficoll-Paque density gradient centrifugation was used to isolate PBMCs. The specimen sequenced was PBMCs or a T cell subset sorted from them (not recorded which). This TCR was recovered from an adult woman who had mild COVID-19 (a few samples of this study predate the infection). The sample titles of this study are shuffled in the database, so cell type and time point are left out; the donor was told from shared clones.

The base sequence is TGTGCCAGCAGCCTCATAAATCAGCCCCAGCATTTT. Its protein is CASSLINQPQHF. This chain is built from TRBV12-3 or TRBV12-4 and TRBJ1-5; the D gene cannot be named for sure. The CDR3 runs 12 residues from the cysteine to the phenylalanine. Only CDR3 DNA remains: 36 bases, in frame from the first base. V sheds 6 bases and J sheds 4 bases, leaving 7 bases between their ends.